Following are 14 T cell receptor beta chains from one sample sequenced in a study of shared T cell receptors in the human thymus. Sequencing used immunoSEQ multiplex PCR; TCRdb keeps in-frame clones, though not all of them. Of tens of thousands of clones detected, about 95% appear once; the ten largest clones hold 0.033%. The sequenced sample consisted of thymocytes. The receptors originated from a human donor.

The rearrangement joins TRBV19 to TRBJ2-2, with D tentatively TRBD2 (6 bases). The length of the CDR3 is 19 residues. CDR1 and CDR2 (germline): LNHDA, SQIVND (reference sequence). V was clipped by 1 base and J by 6 bases, with 24 bases between them. As DNA, the CDR3 is TGTGCCAGTAGTATAGGCCCCCTGGGGCAGGGAGTAGCGGCCGGGGAGCTGTTTTTT. Its translation is CASSIGPLGQGVAAGELFF.

This chain connects TRBV19 to TRBJ2-7, with D possibly TRBD1 on 5 matching bases. CDR3 length: 17 residues. The germline V and J ends were trimmed by 5 bases and 1 base, with 21 bases remaining between them. Germline V lookup: CDR1 LNHDA, CDR2 SQIVND (reference sequence). As DNA, the CDR3 is TGTGCCAGTAGTTTCCGACTCATGGGCAGGGATTCCTACGAGCAGTACTTC. It translates to CASSFRLMGRDSYEQYF. Complete variable domain (other parts from reference TRBV19 and TRBJ2-7): DGGITQSPKYLFRKEGQNVTLSCEQNLNHDAMYWYRQDPGQGLRLIYYSQIVNDFQKGDIAEGYSVSREKKESFPLTVTSAQKNPTAFYLCASSFRLMGRDSYEQYFGPGTRLTVT.

The table lists this clone with a count of one. The CDR3: CAIRPGPDTGELFF. Written as DNA, the CDR3 is TGTGCCATCAGACCGGGACCAGACACCGGGGAGCTGTTTTTT. The V call is TRBV10-3, the J call TRBJ2-2; D assignment may be TRBD1 or TRBD2 (5 bases each). The CDR3 is 14 amino acids. The germline CDR1 and CDR2 sequences are ENHRY and SYGVKD. Trimming cost V 6 bases and J 3 bases, with 11 bases left between them.

The genes are TRBV7-3 and TRBJ1-2, with 7 positions matching TRBD1. The CDR3 runs to 15 residues. Unmatched junction bases numbered 11, after V lost 6 bases and J lost 4 bases. Germline V CDR1 and CDR2: SGHTA, FQGTGA. CDR3 sequence: CASSQTGTDPYGYTF. Here the CDR3 DNA reads TGTGCCAGCAGTCAAACCGGGACAGACCCCTATGGCTACACCTTC.

The V call is TRBV6-6, the J call TRBJ2-7; no firm D call. CDR1 and CDR2 from the germline V gene are MNHNY and SVGAGI (reference sequence). V was shortened by 2 bases and J by 2 bases, with 16 bases between the two germline ends. There are 16 residues in the CDR3. CDR3 DNA: TGTGCCAGCAGTTACCGGTCGACTGAGCAGACCTACGAGCAGTACTTC. Its translation: CASSYRSTEQTYEQYF.

V gene TRBV6-4 combines with J gene TRBJ2-3; D may match TRBD1 or TRBD2 (6 bases each). In germline, CDR1 is MRHNA, CDR2 SNTAGT. CDR3 length: 15 residues. Between the trimmed V and J ends, which lost 0 bases and 2 bases, there was a span of 9 bases. The CDR3 DNA is TGTGCCAGCAGTGACTCGGGGGGCACCACAGATACGCAGTATTTT. Its translation: CASSDSGGTTDTQYF.

This chain uses TRBV28 with TRBJ1-6; D may be TRBD1 (6 bases). Trimming removed 6 bases at V and 5 bases at J, with 23 bases between. The CDR3 spans 18 residues. In germline, CDR1 is MDHEN, CDR2 SYDVKM. The CDR3 reads CASRPRTDAGRHNSPLHF. DNA for the CDR3: TGTGCCAGCAGGCCCCGGACAGACGCCGGTCGGCATAATTCACCCCTCCACTTT.

This clone was detected once. The J gene is TRBJ1-4, the V gene TRBV4-3; TRBD1 matches at 12 bases. The CDR3 consists of 20 residues. Germline lookup yields CDR1 LGHNA and CDR2 YSLEER. After removal of 1 base from V and 6 bases from J, the junction contained 15 bases not matched to a gene. The DNA of the CDR3 is TGCGCCAGCAGCCAAGGAACCCCGGGACAGGGGGCGCCAATAGATGAAAAACTGTTTTTT. Translation: CASSQGTPGQGAPIDEKLFF.

The chain links TRBV6-1 to TRBJ1-1; D gene unclear. The V gene lost 0 bases and the J gene lost 7 bases, with 21 bases spanning the gap. CDR1 and CDR2 from the germline V gene are MNHNS and SASEGT. This CDR3 has 17 residues. The DNA for the CDR3 is TGTGCCAGCAGTGAAGCCGACAAGTCGGTCAATAAGATTGAAGCTTTCTTT. Amino acid sequence: CASSEADKSVNKIEAFF.

This chain uses TRBV27 with TRBJ2-5; D ambiguous. The V gene's germline CDR1 is MNHEY and CDR2 SMNVEV (reference sequence). The CDR3 has 14 residues. The V end lost 2 bases, the J end lost 5 bases, and 12 bases lay between the germline ends. This CDR3 reads CASSLVTSRETQYF. As DNA, the CDR3 is TGTGCCAGCAGTTTAGTGACCTCCAGGGAGACCCAGTACTTC.

The chain uses TRBV5-4 and TRBJ2-1; 9 bases align to TRBD2. V lost 0 bases to trimming and J lost 3 bases; unmatched junction nucleotides: 7. The CDR3 is made up of 17 amino acids. Germline loops: CDR1 SGHNT, CDR2 YYREEE (reference sequence). The CDR3 here is CASSLAWRGGHYNEQFF. Here the CDR3 DNA reads TGTGCCAGCAGCTTGGCTTGGCGGGGGGGCCACTACAATGAGCAGTTCTTC.

The chain is built from TRBV18 and TRBJ2-1; no firm D call. The ends were cut back, 0 bases at V and 8 bases at J, with 5 bases in the middle. Germline V gives CDR1 KGHSH, CDR2 LQKENI. The CDR3 has 12 residues. CDR3: CASSPPGHEQFF. The DNA of the CDR3 is TGTGCCAGCTCACCACCGGGCCATGAGCAGTTCTTC.

The rearrangement links TRBV2 to TRBJ2-3; 9 nucleotides agree with TRBD2. Germline CDR1 reads SNHLY; CDR2 reads FYNNEI. V was clipped by 6 bases and J by 2 bases; unmatched bases: 6. This CDR3 has 15 residues. Here the CDR3 DNA reads TGTGCCAGCAGACAAATAGCGGGGGCCACAGATACGCAGTATTTT. Translation: CASRQIAGATDTQYF.

The chain uses TRBV7-6 and TRBJ2-1; the match to TRBD2 covers 12 bases. Trimming cost V 5 bases and J 4 bases; bases outside gene matches: 0. Germline CDR1 is SGHVS and CDR2 is FNYEAQ. This CDR3 has 14 residues. This CDR3 is CASSTSGGYNEQFF. The CDR3 nucleotides read TGTGCCAGCAGCACTAGCGGGGGGTACAATGAGCAGTTCTTC.